This TCR beta chain comes out of a study of CD8 T cells in ankylosing spondylitis. Findings and caveats of the study: Matched ankylosing spondylitis synovial fluid reportedly showed significant enrichment of disease-linked clones. With a CD8+ phenotype, disease-linked clones were relatively rare in peripheral blood. A motif of under ten highly homologous TCR beta variants was seen as apparently characteristic of ankylosing spondylitis blood.

With V trimmed by 6 bases and J by 2 bases, 12 bases remained unmatched. Germline CDR1 and CDR2: MNHNS and SASEGT. CDR3 size: 17 residues. This clonotype came up many times. Its specificity is unknown. For TCR beta, libraries came from quantitative 5'-RACE with molecular barcodes. TCRdb processed the 5' RACE reads anew with MiXCR; each CDR3 protein has one entry. This table has 200,000 to 250,000 distinct CDR3 sequences, about a quarter appearing once. The chain has TRBV6-1 and TRBJ2-1; 8 bases line up with TRBD2. The clonotype originates from a male donor with ankylosing spondylitis or in good health (not recorded which). Sequencing was done on a sample of blood, either unsorted or a sorted T cell fraction (not recorded which). CDR3 loop: CASSRLASKGPYNEQFF. The CDR3 nucleotides read TGTGCCAGCAGCAGACTAGCGTCTAAAGGCCCCTACAATGAGCAGTTCTTC.